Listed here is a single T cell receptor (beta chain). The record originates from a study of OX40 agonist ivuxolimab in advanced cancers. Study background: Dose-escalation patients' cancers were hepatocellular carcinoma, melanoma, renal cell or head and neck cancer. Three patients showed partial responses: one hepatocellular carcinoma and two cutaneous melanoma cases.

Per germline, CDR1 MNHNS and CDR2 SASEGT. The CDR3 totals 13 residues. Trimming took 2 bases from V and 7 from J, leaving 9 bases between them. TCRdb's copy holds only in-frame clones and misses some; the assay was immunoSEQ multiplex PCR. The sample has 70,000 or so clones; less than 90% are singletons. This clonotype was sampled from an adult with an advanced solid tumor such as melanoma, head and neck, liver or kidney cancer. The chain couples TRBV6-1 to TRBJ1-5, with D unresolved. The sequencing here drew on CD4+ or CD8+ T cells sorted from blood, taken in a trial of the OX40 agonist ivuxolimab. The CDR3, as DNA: TGTGCCAGCAGTGAAACCGCGCAGCAGCCCCAGCATTTT. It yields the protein CASSETAQQPQHF.